The rows below give T cell receptor beta chains drawn from one sample of a study of blood T cell repertoires in COVID-19. Assay used: immunoSEQ multiplex PCR; TCRdb lists only in-frame clones, some missing. The data contain roughly 230,000 clones, 85% of them singletons. The specimen was PBMCs or T cells enriched from blood (not recorded which). The receptors here all came from a woman in her 50s who had been exposed to COVID-19. Each CDR3 is given with its conserved first and last residue. A D gene is named only where the DNA matches it firmly. Expanded clones get a size class; other rows say once, few or many, or leave the size out.

clone size: once
J gene: TRBJ1-4
D gene: TRBD1
V gene: TRBV19
CDR3 DNA: TGTGCCAGTTCCTGGGACAGGGGATCTTCAACTAATGAAAAACTGTTTTTT
CDR3 protein: CASSWDRGSSTNEKLFF

clone size: NA
J gene: TRBJ1-1
D gene: NA
V gene: TRBV5-4
CDR3 DNA: TGTGCCAGCAGCTTCAGGCGGGGGACTGAAGCTTTCTTT
CDR3 protein: CASSFRRGTEAFF

clone size: NA
J gene: TRBJ2-6
D gene: NA
V gene: TRBV5-1
CDR3 DNA: TGCGCCAGCAGCTCGACAGCAGCTGGGGCCAACGTCCTGACTTTC
CDR3 protein: CASSSTAAGANVLTF

clone size: NA
J gene: TRBJ1-1
D gene: NA
V gene: TRBV30
CDR3 DNA: TGTGCCTGGACTTCTGGTGGGGGCGCTGAAGCTTTCTTT
CDR3 protein: CAWTSGGGAEAFF

clone size: NA
J gene: TRBJ2-3
D gene: TRBD2
V gene: TRBV7-9
CDR3 DNA: TGTGCCAGCAGCTACGGGGGGAGCACAGATACGCAGTATTTT
CDR3 protein: CASSYGGSTDTQYF

clone size: NA
J gene: TRBJ2-7
D gene: NA
V gene: TRBV27
CDR3 DNA: TGTGCCAGCAGTTTATCGAGCCCCGGATGGGGGGTTTACGAGCAGTACTTC
CDR3 protein: CASSLSSPGWGVYEQYF

clone size: NA
J gene: TRBJ1-2
D gene: NA
V gene: TRBV3-1/TRBV3-2
CDR3 DNA: TGTGCCAGCAGCCAAGACCCTGGTAGAGGCTACACCTTC
CDR3 protein: CASSQDPGRGYTF

clone size: NA
J gene: TRBJ1-1
D gene: TRBD1
V gene: TRBV29-1
CDR3 DNA: TGCAGCGTTGGGAACGACAGGGGAAACACTGAAGCTTTCTTT
CDR3 protein: CSVGNDRGNTEAFF

clone size: NA
J gene: TRBJ1-1
D gene: NA
V gene: TRBV7-2
CDR3 DNA: TGTGCCAGCAGCCCCGGGGGGGTAGGGAAAGCTTTCTTT
CDR3 protein: CASSPGGVGKAFF

clone size: NA
J gene: TRBJ1-3
D gene: NA
V gene: TRBV3-1/TRBV3-2
CDR3 DNA: TGTGCCAGCAGCCAAGAAAATCTCGTTTCCCCTGGAAACACCATATATTTT
CDR3 protein: CASSQENLVSPGNTIYF

clone size: NA
J gene: TRBJ1-2
D gene: TRBD1
V gene: TRBV6-6
CDR3 DNA: TGTGCCACATTGATCTCGACAGGGGGCGGTGGCTACACCTTC
CDR3 protein: CATLISTGGGGYTF

clone size: NA
J gene: TRBJ2-4
D gene: NA
V gene: TRBV28
CDR3 DNA: TGTGCCAGCAGTTTCCAGGGCAGACTCGGAGACATTCAGTACTTC
CDR3 protein: CASSFQGRLGDIQYF

clone size: NA
J gene: TRBJ2-1
D gene: NA
V gene: TRBV27
CDR3 DNA: TGTGCCAGCAGTGCGGGACTGGGCAGGGATGAGCAGTTCTTC
CDR3 protein: CASSAGLGRDEQFF

clone size: NA
J gene: TRBJ1-2
D gene: TRBD1
V gene: TRBV10-3
CDR3 DNA: TGTGCCATCAGCGCCCGGGACAGGGCTGATGGCTACACCTTC
CDR3 protein: CAISARDRADGYTF

clone size: NA
J gene: TRBJ1-2
D gene: TRBD1
V gene: TRBV6-5
CDR3 DNA: TGTGCCAGCATATTACGGACAGGGATAAACTATGGCTACACCTTC
CDR3 protein: CASILRTGINYGYTF

clone size: NA
J gene: TRBJ2-7
D gene: NA
V gene: TRBV7-2
CDR3 DNA: TGTGCCAGCAGCCTTACGACCACAGCCTACGAGCAGTACTTC
CDR3 protein: CASSLTTTAYEQYF

clone size: NA
J gene: TRBJ1-4
D gene: TRBD1
V gene: TRBV6-5
CDR3 DNA: TGTGCCAGCAGGGCCACAGGGGCAGGGGAAAAACTGTTTTTT
CDR3 protein: CASRATGAGEKLFF

clone size: NA
J gene: TRBJ2-7
D gene: NA
V gene: TRBV6-5
CDR3 DNA: TGTGCCAGCACTAGACAGTCGAGCGAGCAGTACTTC
CDR3 protein: CASTRQSSEQYF

clone size: few
J gene: TRBJ2-3
D gene: TRBD2
V gene: TRBV7-8
CDR3 DNA: TGTGCCAGCAGCCTCGGACTAGAGGCCTCACCGTATTTT
CDR3 protein: CASSLGLEASPYF

clone size: NA
J gene: TRBJ1-1
D gene: TRBD1
V gene: TRBV5-4
CDR3 DNA: TGTGCCAGCAGCCTCCGGGACAGGATCACTGAAGCTTTCTTT
CDR3 protein: CASSLRDRITEAFF

clone size: NA
J gene: TRBJ2-1
D gene: NA
V gene: TRBV2
CDR3 DNA: TGTGCCAGCAGTGAGAATGGGGGCCTATACAATGAGCAGTTCTTC
CDR3 protein: CASSENGGLYNEQFF

clone size: NA
J gene: TRBJ2-1
D gene: TRBD1
V gene: TRBV27
CDR3 DNA: TGTGCCAGCGGGAACAGGGGCTCCTACAATGAGCAGTTCTTC
CDR3 protein: CASGNRGSYNEQFF

clone size: NA
J gene: TRBJ2-7
D gene: TRBD1
V gene: TRBV2
CDR3 DNA: TGTGCCAGCAGGGTTACAGGGGGCATAGGATACGAGCAGTACTTC
CDR3 protein: CASRVTGGIGYEQYF

clone size: many
J gene: TRBJ1-1
D gene: NA
V gene: TRBV7-9
CDR3 DNA: TGTGCCAGCAGCTTACTGGGCTCGAACACTGAAGCTTTCTTT
CDR3 protein: CASSLLGSNTEAFF

clone size: few
J gene: TRBJ1-1
D gene: NA
V gene: TRBV5-1
CDR3 DNA: TGCGCCAGCAGCCCCGACAGGTTGAACACTGAAGCTTTCTTT
CDR3 protein: CASSPDRLNTEAFF

clone size: NA
J gene: TRBJ1-1
D gene: NA
V gene: TRBV5-1
CDR3 DNA: TGCGCCAGCAGCTTGGGTGGCGGGAAATCGAACACTGAAGCTTTCTTT
CDR3 protein: CASSLGGGKSNTEAFF

clone size: NA
J gene: TRBJ2-7
D gene: TRBD1
V gene: TRBV12-3/TRBV12-4
CDR3 DNA: TGTGCCAGCAGTTTCCGACAGGGGACTGAGCAGTACTTC
CDR3 protein: CASSFRQGTEQYF

clone size: once
J gene: TRBJ1-3
D gene: TRBD1
V gene: TRBV19
CDR3 DNA: TGTGCCAGTACCCGGACAGGCTCTGGAAACACCATATATTTT
CDR3 protein: CASTRTGSGNTIYF

clone size: NA
J gene: TRBJ1-1
D gene: TRBD1
V gene: TRBV27
CDR3 DNA: TGTGCCAGCAGCTATGGACAGGGCGCTGAAGCTTTCTTT
CDR3 protein: CASSYGQGAEAFF

clone size: NA
J gene: TRBJ1-5
D gene: NA
V gene: TRBV19
CDR3 DNA: TGTGCCAGTAGGCCCGGGGGGGGGTCCAATCAGCCCCAGCATTTT
CDR3 protein: CASRPGGGSNQPQHF

clone size: few
J gene: TRBJ1-5
D gene: NA
V gene: TRBV7-2
CDR3 DNA: TGTGCCAGCAGCCCCCAGGGTGGGGGCCTCCTGCCCCAGCATTTT
CDR3 protein: CASSPQGGGLLPQHF

clone size: NA
J gene: TRBJ1-5
D gene: TRBD1
V gene: TRBV5-4
CDR3 DNA: TGTGCCAGCATCCCCCACCACGAGGACAGGGGCAATCAGCCCCAGCATTTT
CDR3 protein: CASIPHHEDRGNQPQHF

clone size: NA
J gene: TRBJ1-1
D gene: TRBD1
V gene: TRBV28
CDR3 DNA: TGTGCCAGCAGCCTGACAGGGACAGGGGGCCGGATGAACACTGAAGCTTTCTTT
CDR3 protein: CASSLTGTGGRMNTEAFF

clone size: NA
J gene: TRBJ2-5
D gene: NA
V gene: TRBV9
CDR3 DNA: TGTGCCAGCAGCGTAGGGACAGCATATCAAGAGACCCAGTACTTC
CDR3 protein: CASSVGTAYQETQYF

clone size: once
J gene: TRBJ2-1
D gene: NA
V gene: TRBV19
CDR3 DNA: TGTGCCAGTAGTAGAGGTTCGAGGTCGCAGCGGTACTACAATGAGCAGTTCTTC
CDR3 protein: CASSRGSRSQRYYNEQFF

clone size: NA
J gene: TRBJ1-1
D gene: NA
V gene: TRBV19
CDR3 DNA: TGTGCCAGTAGTATAAAGGCAGCGGGGACTGAAGCTTTCTTT
CDR3 protein: CASSIKAAGTEAFF

clone size: once
J gene: TRBJ1-1
D gene: NA
V gene: TRBV4-1
CDR3 DNA: TGCGCCAGCAGCCAAGATAACACAGTTCCCCCGGGGGCTTTCTTT
CDR3 protein: CASSQDNTVPPGAFF

clone size: NA
J gene: TRBJ2-2
D gene: TRBD1
V gene: TRBV2
CDR3 DNA: TGTGCCAGCAGTCAGGGGGCAAACACCGGGGAGCTGTTTTTT
CDR3 protein: CASSQGANTGELFF

clone size: NA
J gene: TRBJ1-2
D gene: TRBD1
V gene: TRBV19
CDR3 DNA: TGTGCCAGTAGGAGTAACAGACAGGGGGGTACCCGCTATGGCTACACCTTC
CDR3 protein: CASRSNRQGGTRYGYTF

clone size: NA
J gene: TRBJ2-1
D gene: NA
V gene: TRBV7-3
CDR3 DNA: TGTGCCAGCAGCTTAAGAGGGAGTGAGCAGTTCTTC
CDR3 protein: CASSLRGSEQFF

clone size: NA
J gene: TRBJ1-2
D gene: TRBD1
V gene: TRBV4-3
CDR3 DNA: TGCGCCAGCAGCCAACCCAGGGGGATGGGTGGCTACACCTTC
CDR3 protein: CASSQPRGMGGYTF